Sequencing of this TCR beta chain was carried out in a study of blood T cell repertoires in COVID-19. Study in general: Sites across the United States, Italy and Spain contributed samples from acute and convalescent COVID-19. Sample material is recorded as cDNA or gDNA derived from T cells, B-cell-depleted T cells, or PBMCs.

CDR1 and CDR2 from the germline V gene are SGHTA and FQGNSA. V was cut by 2 bases and J by 5 bases, with 12 bases left in between. CDR3 length: 15 amino acids. TCRdb keeps only in-frame clones here, not all; method: immunoSEQ multiplex PCR. The repertoire holds some 330,000 clones, 85% to 90% seen once, with more than 3% in the top ten. This TCR came from a woman aged 50 to 65 with active or convalescent COVID-19. The chain combines TRBV7-2 with TRBJ2-2; possible D gene TRBD2, 6 bases. Sequenced sample: peripheral blood. The DNA for the CDR3 is TGTGCCAGCAGCTTAAAGCGGGCATCGACCGGGGAGCTGTTTTTT. Residues: CASSLKRASTGELFF.